This is a list of T cell receptor beta chains from one sample in a study of blood T cell repertoires in COVID-19. TCRdb keeps only in-frame clones here, not all; method: immunoSEQ multiplex PCR. The sample records approximately 300,000 clones, roughly 87% being singletons. Sequencing was carried out using PBMCs or T cells enriched from blood (not recorded which). The receptors stem from a woman between 25 and 40 years old who had recovered from COVID-19. Both conserved end residues are part of each CDR3. A D gene is named only where the DNA matches it firmly. Size is stated for part of the rows, as once, few or many counts, or as a class when the clone is expanded.

V gene,D gene,clone size,CDR3 length,J gene,CDR3 protein,CDR3 DNA
TRBV18,-,-,15,TRBJ1-5,CASSPAGVRVQPQHF,TGTGCCAGCTCACCGGCGGGGGTAAGAGTTCAGCCCCAGCATTTT
TRBV24-1,TRBD1,-,14,TRBJ2-2,CATSEGTDTGELFF,TGTGCCACCAGTGAGGGGACAGACACCGGGGAGCTGTTTTTT
TRBV5-1,-,-,14,TRBJ1-2,CASSPSSGEAGYTF,TGCGCCAGCAGCCCATCGTCGGGGGAGGCTGGCTACACCTTC
TRBV19,TRBD1,-,14,TRBJ2-1,CASSITPRGNEQFF,TGTGCCAGTAGTATAACTCCCAGGGGGAATGAGCAGTTCTTC
TRBV5-4,TRBD1,once,14,TRBJ1-6,CASSSGTGDSPLHF,TGTGCCAGCAGCTCCGGAACAGGGGATTCACCCCTCCACTTT
TRBV30,-,once,15,TRBJ2-7,CAWTPWSRVSYEQYF,TGTGCCTGGACCCCCTGGTCCAGGGTTTCCTACGAGCAGTACTTC
TRBV5-1,-,-,13,TRBJ1-2,CASSATGSYGYTF,TGCGCCAGCAGCGCTACAGGGTCCTATGGCTACACCTTC
TRBV3-1/TRBV3-2,TRBD2,-,14,TRBJ2-5,CASRGTSGEETQYF,TGTGCCAGCAGGGGGACTAGCGGGGAAGAGACCCAGTACTTC
TRBV2,TRBD1,-,14,TRBJ2-3,CASARDRDTDTQYF,TGTGCCAGCGCCCGGGACAGGGACACAGATACGCAGTATTTT
TRBV4-2,TRBD1,-,15,TRBJ1-5,CASSQATGSNQPQHF,TGTGCCAGCAGCCAAGCGACAGGGAGCAATCAGCCCCAGCATTTT
TRBV7-3,TRBD1,-,13,TRBJ2-1,CASSKDRGHEQFF,TGTGCCAGCAGCAAAGACAGGGGCCATGAGCAGTTCTTC
TRBV7-8,TRBD1,-,14,TRBJ2-7,CASRSRTGSREQYF,TGTGCCAGCAGATCCCGGACAGGGTCCAGGGAGCAGTACTTC
TRBV4-2,TRBD1,-,18,TRBJ2-6,CASSQEDRVVSGANVLTF,TGTGCCAGCAGCCAAGAGGACAGGGTAGTCTCTGGGGCCAACGTCCTGACTTTC
TRBV19,-,-,15,TRBJ2-1,CASSIGGRLNNEQFF,TGTGCCAGTAGTATTGGAGGGAGGCTGAACAATGAGCAGTTCTTC
TRBV12-3/TRBV12-4,TRBD1,-,12,TRBJ1-1,CASSNRDRAAFF,TGTGCCAGCAGCAACCGGGACAGGGCGGCTTTCTTT
TRBV9,-,-,14,TRBJ2-7,CASSVGVGADEQYF,TGTGCCAGCAGCGTAGGCGTGGGGGCGGACGAGCAGTACTTC
TRBV2,-,few,13,TRBJ1-1,CATRRLMNTEAFF,TGTGCCACCCGGCGGCTAATGAACACTGAAGCTTTCTTT
TRBV7-2,-,few,14,TRBJ2-7,CASSPSWVGGEQYF,TGTGCCAGCAGCCCTAGCTGGGTGGGTGGAGAGCAGTACTTC
TRBV11-2,TRBD2,-,17,TRBJ2-2,CASSQQRGGLNTGELFF,TGTGCCAGCAGCCAGCAGCGGGGGGGCCTTAACACCGGGGAGCTGTTTTTT
TRBV5-6,-,-,13,TRBJ2-7,CASSLYTAYEQYF,TGTGCCAGCAGCTTGTACACAGCCTACGAGCAGTACTTC
TRBV14,-,-,12,TRBJ1-2,CASSQQGSDYTF,TGTGCCAGCAGCCAGCAGGGTAGTGACTACACCTTC
TRBV5-4,-,-,13,TRBJ1-2,CASSLGGVVGYTF,TGTGCCAGCAGCTTGGGGGGAGTAGTTGGCTACACCTTC